The sequence of this T cell receptor beta chain was determined in a study of chemoradiotherapy in HPV16-positive cancers. Generated by immunoSEQ multiplex PCR, the TCRdb table keeps only in-frame clones and is missing some. This table holds roughly 21,000 clones, about 86% found once. This clone was seen just once. The CDR3 consists of 12 residues. After removal of 9 bases from V and 3 bases from J, the junction contained 3 bases not matched to a gene. Germline CDR1 MGHDK, CDR2 SYGVNS. Sequenced material: blood, taken from a patient who underwent chemoradiotherapy. This TCR derives from a human donor with HPV-associated anogenital cancer. The chain is built from TRBV25-1 and TRBJ2-7; 9 nucleotides agree with TRBD1. CDR3 residues: CARDRGFYEQYF. CDR3 sequence (DNA): TGTGCCAGGGACAGGGGATTCTACGAGCAGTACTTC.